This is a list of T cell receptor beta chains from one sample in a study of beta chain features in type 1 diabetes. Measured with immunoSEQ multiplex PCR; TCRdb has only the in-frame clones, and not every one. The sample lists 130,000 or so clones, roughly 9.7% occurring once. Sample: central memory CD4+ T cells from blood. These receptors came from a woman aged 40 to 49 in good health. The CDR3 runs from the conserved cysteine through the conserved F or W. The order of the fields is CDR3 length, J gene, clone size, D gene, V gene, CDR3 DNA, CDR3 protein. D genes are given only for firm matches. For some rows the clone size is stated as once, few or many, or as a class when expanded; others skip it.

15	TRBJ1-5	NA	TRBD1	TRBV19	TGTGCCAGTAGTCCGGCAGGGGGCGATTTCCAGCCCCAGCATTTT	CASSPAGGDFQPQHF
16	TRBJ2-1	NA	TRBD2	TRBV6-5	TGTGCCAGCAGTTACTCGGGCGGGGGGGCCTCTCCTGAGCAGTTCTTC	CASSYSGGGASPEQFF
16	TRBJ2-7	NA	NA	TRBV5-1	TGCGCCAGCAGCTTGGACCCGACACACGGCTCCTACGAGCAGTACTTC	CASSLDPTHGSYEQYF
13	TRBJ2-7	NA	TRBD1	TRBV7-2	TGTGCCAGCAGCCGCGGGACAGGGGGAGAGCAGTACTTC	CASSRGTGGEQYF
13	TRBJ2-1	NA	TRBD1	TRBV5-1	TGCGCCAGCAGCCCCGGACAGGGCAATGAGCAGTTCTTC	CASSPGQGNEQFF
14	TRBJ2-1	many	TRBD1	TRBV5-1	TGCGCCAGCAGCTTGGGACAGGGAAACAATGAGCAGTTCTTC	CASSLGQGNNEQFF
14	TRBJ2-7	NA	NA	TRBV7-9	TGTGCCAGCAGCTTAGGGGGACACCCCTACGAGCAGTACTTC	CASSLGGHPYEQYF
13	TRBJ1-1	NA	NA	TRBV18	TGTGCCAGCTCACCAACCGGGAGCCGTGAAGCTTTCTTT	CASSPTGSREAFF
14	TRBJ1-2	few	NA	TRBV10-3	TGTGCCATCAGTGAGTCTGAGGGAATGCGTGGCTACACCTTC	CAISESEGMRGYTF
13	TRBJ2-7	NA	NA	TRBV6-1	TGTGCCAGCAGTGAGCCGACAGAATACGAGCAGTACTTC	CASSEPTEYEQYF
15	TRBJ2-2	many	TRBD1	TRBV7-8	TGTGCCAGCAGCTTACTCGGACAGGGTACCGGGGAGCTGTTTTTT	CASSLLGQGTGELFF
15	TRBJ2-3	few	TRBD2	TRBV4-2	TGTGCCAGCAGCCTAGTAGCGGGGGGTTCAGATACGCAGTATTTT	CASSLVAGGSDTQYF
15	TRBJ2-7	NA	NA	TRBV10-3	TGTGCCATCAGCGTACAGGGCCTGGGCTCCTACGAGCAGTACTTC	CAISVQGLGSYEQYF
14	TRBJ2-3	NA	NA	TRBV7-2	TGTGCCAGCAGCCAAGGGGGGGCCACAGATACGCAGTATTTT	CASSQGGATDTQYF
15	TRBJ1-2	few	TRBD1	TRBV14	TGTGCCAGCAGCCAGACCGGGACAGGGGTCTATGGCTACACCTTC	CASSQTGTGVYGYTF
11	TRBJ2-7	NA	TRBD2	TRBV7-9	TGTGCCAGCAGCTCGGGAGGGGAGCAGTACTTC	CASSSGGEQYF
14	TRBJ2-5	NA	TRBD2	TRBV5-4	TGTGCCAGCAGCTTGGGCGGGGGGCAAGAGACCCAGTACTTC	CASSLGGGQETQYF
15	TRBJ2-3	few	TRBD2	TRBV19	TGTGCCAGTGCAGCGGGACGGATTAGCACAGATACGCAGTATTTT	CASAAGRISTDTQYF
15	TRBJ1-1	few	NA	TRBV14	TGTGCCAGCAGCCAAGATCAGGGGTTCCTGGCTCGGGCTTTCTTT	CASSQDQGFLARAFF
13	TRBJ1-2	few	NA	TRBV10-2	TGCGCCAGCAGTGAAGGGGCGCTTGGTGGCTACACCTTC	CASSEGALGGYTF